The 26 T cell receptor beta chains listed next were all sequenced from one sample in a study of blood T cell repertoires in COVID-19. Clones were read by immunoSEQ multiplex PCR, and TCRdb kept only the in-frame ones, dropping some. The sample lists around 170,000 clones; 86% were seen once. The sample comprised peripheral blood. Receptor source: a man between 45 and 60 years old with active or convalescent COVID-19.

This clone was seen only once. The chain carries TRBV7-9 and TRBJ1-6, with 7 bases matching TRBD1. Germline CDR1 reads SEHNR; CDR2 reads FQNEAQ (reference sequence). After removal of 9 bases from V and 4 bases from J, the junction contained 12 bases not matched to a gene. The CDR3 sequence is 16 residues long. In nucleotides, the CDR3 is TGTGCCAGTACCGGGACAGACTCCTCGTATAATTCACCCCTCCACTTT. Translating it yields CASTGTDSSYNSPLHF.

The V call is TRBV6-2 or TRBV6-3, the J call TRBJ2-7; 8 positions agree with TRBD1. Germline CDR1 is MNHEY and CDR2 is SVGEGT. The CDR3 has 18 amino acids. Losses at the gene ends were 6 bases for V and 4 bases for J; bases not matched to a gene: 20. The CDR3 sequence is CASSTTGQGARREYEQYF. CDR3 sequence (DNA): TGTGCCAGCAGCACAACGGGGCAGGGGGCGCGAAGAGAGTACGAGCAGTACTTC.

Only one count was recorded for this clone. This chain connects TRBV14 to TRBJ1-3, with D unclear. Germline V CDR1 and CDR2: SGHDN, FVKESK. V was pared by 0 bases and J by 3 bases, with 12 bases between. There are 16 residues in the CDR3. CDR3 sequence (DNA): TGTGCCAGCAGCCAAGATTTCGGGGTTGGTGGAAACACCATATATTTT. Its protein is CASSQDFGVGGNTIYF.

The genes are TRBV7-8 and TRBJ1-4; possible D gene TRBD1, 6 bases. The V gene lost 1 base and the J gene lost 8 bases, with 17 bases spanning the gap. From germline, CDR1 is SGHVS and CDR2 FQNEAQ. The CDR3 covers 16 residues. DNA for the CDR3: TGTGCCAGCAGCTTAGTAGTCAGGGGCGCCGGGGAAAAACTGTTTTTT. It codes for CASSLVVRGAGEKLFF.

This sequence joins TRBV27 and TRBJ1-5; no clear D gene. V dropped 6 bases and J dropped 4 bases, with 10 bases sitting between them. Germline CDR1 MNHEY, CDR2 SMNVEV (reference sequence). CDR3 length equals 13 residues. Written as DNA, the CDR3 is TGTGCCAGCAGCCCGAGAGGTAATCAGCCCCAGCATTTT. This codes for CASSPRGNQPQHF.

The chain combines TRBV3-1 (or the pseudogene TRBV3-2) with TRBJ2-1; possibly TRBD1 for D (5 bases). The CDR3 is made up of 15 amino acids. The V end lost 1 base, the J end lost 7 bases, and 14 bases lay between the germline ends. CDR1 is LGHDT and CDR2 is YNNKEL in the germline V gene (reference sequence). The CDR3 DNA sequence: TGTGCCAGCAGCCAAGGCAGGGTACTACGAAATGAGCAGTTCTTC. Protein product: CASSQGRVLRNEQFF.

The sample holds one count of this clone. The chain carries TRBV7-9 and TRBJ2-3; 9 positions match TRBD1. Trimming cost V 5 bases and J 8 bases; bases outside gene matches: 14. Per the germline V gene, CDR1 is SEHNR and CDR2 is FQNEAQ (reference sequence). The CDR3 sequence is 16 residues long. Here the CDR3 reads CASSPPETGGSGTQYF. The CDR3 DNA sequence: TGTGCCAGCAGCCCGCCCGAGACAGGGGGTTCTGGTACGCAGTATTTT.

This rearrangement joins TRBV4-3 to TRBJ2-5; D remains unclear. The CDR3 totals 14 residues. Trimming took off 0 bases at V and 2 bases at J, with 7 bases between the two ends. In germline, CDR1 is LGHNA, CDR2 YSLEER. As DNA, the CDR3 is TGCGCCAGCAGCCAAGATGGCCAGCAAGAGACCCAGTACTTC. It is translated as CASSQDGQQETQYF.

The CDR3 here is CASSFDGEETQYF. The CDR3 DNA reads TGTGCCAGCAGTTTCGACGGAGAAGAGACCCAGTACTTC. This sequence joins TRBV12-3 or TRBV12-4 and TRBJ2-5; no clear D. Trimming took 3 bases from V and 3 from J, leaving 8 bases between them. The CDR3 extends over 13 amino acids.

CDR3 region: CASSLTRGGSYNEQFF. CDR3 in DNA: TGCGCCAGCAGCTTAACGCGGGGGGGCTCCTACAATGAGCAGTTCTTC. The chain joins TRBV5-1 to TRBJ2-1; 9 bases line up with TRBD2. The CDR3 is made up of 16 amino acids. V lost 2 bases to trimming and J lost 0 bases; unmatched junction nucleotides: 3. Per the germline V gene, CDR1 is SGHRS and CDR2 is YFSETQ.

This clone was counted between two and nine times. This chain links TRBV28 with TRBJ1-3; TRBD1 matches 7 bases. There are 15 residues in the CDR3. CDR1 is MDHEN, CDR2 SYDVKM, per germline. Losses at the gene ends were 6 bases for V and 4 bases for J; bases not matched to a gene: 9. The CDR3 DNA is TGTGCCAGCAGGGCCACAGGGGCCTTCGGAAACACCATATATTTT. It codes for CASRATGAFGNTIYF.

This sequence joins TRBV6-2 or TRBV6-3 and TRBJ2-6; 7 bases are a match to TRBD1. The CDR3 sequence is 16 residues long. Trimming cost V 5 bases and J 2 bases; bases outside gene matches: 6. The germline V gene encodes CDR1 MNHEY and CDR2 SVGEGT. This CDR3 is CASSRLQGTGANVLTF. For the CDR3, the DNA is TGTGCCAGCAGTCGCCTACAGGGGACTGGGGCCAACGTCCTGACTTTC.

This clone showed up just once. This chain joins TRBV7-6 and TRBJ2-1, with a possible D match to TRBD2 (6 bases). V was cut by 5 bases and J by 0 bases, with 20 bases left in between. The CDR3 has 18 amino acids. Germline CDR1 is SGHVS and CDR2 is FNYEAQ. As DNA, the CDR3 is TGTGCCAGCAGCCCAGGCAGACCTGGGGGGAGCTCCTACAATGAGCAGTTCTTC. Its translation is CASSPGRPGGSSYNEQFF.

The chain has TRBV29-1 and TRBJ2-1, with D maybe TRBD1 (5 bases). This CDR3 is 11 amino acids long. Germline assignment: CDR1 SQVTM and CDR2 ANQGSEA. Trimming cost V 4 bases and J 6 bases, with 7 bases left between them. The CDR3 nucleotides read TGCAGCGTTGGGGGCCTCAATGAGCAGTTCTTC. Translated, it gives CSVGGLNEQFF.

The chain has TRBV6-4 and TRBJ2-1; 11 nucleotides align to TRBD2. This CDR3 is built from 15 residues. Losses at the gene ends were 5 bases for V and 6 bases for J; bases not matched to a gene: 6. CDR1 MRHNA and CDR2 SNTAGT come from the germline V gene. CDR3 residues: CASSITSGSSNEQFF. The CDR3 DNA follows: TGTGCCAGCAGTATAACTAGCGGGAGTAGCAATGAGCAGTTCTTC.

This clone appeared a single time. The chain carries TRBV20-1 and TRBJ2-3; 9 positions agree with TRBD2. The CDR3 loop spans 17 amino acids. Germline V gene sequence: CDR1 DFQATT, CDR2 SNEGSKA (reference sequence). V lost 3 bases, J lost 3 bases, and 13 bases stayed unmatched. The CDR3 loop is CSASTQLGTSSTDTQYF. CDR3 bases: TGCAGTGCTAGTACCCAACTCGGGACTAGCTCAACAGATACGCAGTATTTT.

This clone occurred a few times. CDR3: CASSLDISSSYEQYF. In nucleotides, the CDR3 is TGCGCCAGCAGCTTGGATATATCTAGCTCCTACGAGCAGTACTTC. The gene calls are TRBV5-1 and TRBJ2-7; D is undetermined. CDR3 size: 15 residues. The germline gives CDR1 SGHRS, CDR2 YFSETQ. Trimming shortened V by 0 bases and J by 0 bases, and 10 bases separated the two germline ends.

The chain links TRBV27 to TRBJ2-1, with D perhaps TRBD1 (5 bases). V lost 6 bases to trimming and J lost 3 bases, with 12 bases between them. This CDR3 has 14 amino acids. CDR1 and CDR2 from the germline V gene are MNHEY and SMNVEV (reference sequence). The CDR3 here is CASRSGWGYNEQFF. DNA of the CDR3: TGTGCCAGCAGATCAGGGTGGGGCTACAATGAGCAGTTCTTC.

This clone has a single count. This rearrangement joins TRBV6-1 to TRBJ1-6; 7 bases agree with TRBD1. This CDR3 region has 14 residues. CDR1 and CDR2 from the germline V gene are MNHNS and SASEGT. J lost 7 bases, V lost 6 bases, and 6 bases had no gene match. CDR3 in amino acids: CASSRDSKNSPLHF. In nucleotides, the CDR3 is TGTGCCAGCAGCCGGGACAGCAAAAATTCACCCCTCCACTTT.

The J gene is TRBJ2-6, the V gene TRBV2; 11 bases match TRBD1. Trimming took 7 bases from V and 1 from J; bases not matched to a gene: 6. This CDR3 comprises 17 residues. Germline CDR1 and CDR2: SNHLY and FYNNEI. The CDR3 DNA sequence: TGTGCCAGCACTGGACAGGGGGCGCTTTCTGGGGCCAACGTCCTGACTTTC. The encoded protein is CASTGQGALSGANVLTF. Drawing the rest from reference TRBV2 and TRBJ2-6, the complete variable domain is EPEVTQTPSHQVTQMGQEVILRCVPISNHLYFYWYRQILGQKVEFLVSFYNNEISEKSEIFDDQFSVERPDGSNFTLKIRSTKLEDSAMYFCASTGQGALSGANVLTFGAGSRLTVL.

This chain links TRBV2 with TRBJ1-2, with TRBD1 as a possible D gene (5 bases). CDR1 and CDR2 (germline): SNHLY, FYNNEI. The V gene lost 2 bases and the J gene lost 4 bases, with 8 bases spanning the gap. This CDR3 has 13 amino acids. CDR3 sequence reads: CASSEIRVYGYTF. The CDR3 DNA is TGTGCCAGCAGTGAAATCAGGGTCTATGGCTACACCTTC. Filled out from reference TRBV2 and TRBJ1-2, the complete variable domain reads EPEVTQTPSHQVTQMGQEVILRCVPISNHLYFYWYRQILGQKVEFLVSFYNNEISEKSEIFDDQFSVERPDGSNFTLKIRSTKLEDSAMYFCASSEIRVYGYTFGSGTRLTVV.

The chain recombines TRBV5-1 with TRBJ1-1; D is possibly TRBD1 (5 bases). This CDR3 is 15 amino acids long. Per germline, CDR1 SGHRS and CDR2 YFSETQ. The V gene lost 2 bases and the J gene lost 5 bases, with 16 bases spanning the gap. The CDR3 region has the DNA TGCGCCAGCAGCTTCCGTTCTGGGGCGGAAACTGAAGCTTTCTTT. It translates to CASSFRSGAETEAFF.

Here the CDR3 reads CASTRTGGVYGYTF. CDR3 in DNA: TGTGCCAGTACTCGGACAGGGGGTGTCTATGGCTACACCTTC. The chain couples TRBV19 to TRBJ1-2, with 10 nucleotides matching TRBD1. Germline V CDR1 and CDR2: LNHDA, SQIVND (reference sequence). J gave up 4 bases and V 7 bases, and 6 bases lay outside the gene matches. This CDR3 has 14 residues.

V and J are TRBV3-1 (or the pseudogene TRBV3-2) and TRBJ2-5, with D maybe TRBD1 (5 bases). The CDR3 spans 16 residues. In germline, CDR1 is LGHDT, CDR2 YNNKEL (reference sequence). V gave up 2 bases and J gave up 7 bases, with 20 bases separating them. CDR3 sequence (DNA): TGTGCCAGCAGCCAAATAAGGGGTAGGCGGATAGGGACCCAGTACTTC. Translated: CASSQIRGRRIGTQYF.

The V and J genes are TRBV19 and TRBJ2-7, with 8 bases that match TRBD1. Germline V gives CDR1 LNHDA, CDR2 SQIVND (reference sequence). Trimming cost V 4 bases and J 5 bases; bases outside gene matches: 13. This CDR3 contains 16 residues. CDR3 nucleotides: TGTGCCAGTAGTAGAACGGGTGGGACAGGTAACCACGAGCAGTACTTC. It is translated as CASSRTGGTGNHEQYF.

V usage is TRBV7-8 and J usage is TRBJ1-1; 8 nucleotides match TRBD1. The V gene's germline CDR1 is SGHVS and CDR2 FQNEAQ. The CDR3 contains 17 residues. With 1 base clipped from V and 4 bases from J, the junction kept 11 bases outside the gene matches. CDR3 sequence: CASSLGTRQGAITEAFF. CDR3 nucleotides: TGTGCCAGCAGCTTAGGGACCCGGCAGGGGGCAATCACTGAAGCTTTCTTT.